This T cell receptor beta chain was recorded in a study of T-cell reconstitution after alpha-beta-depleted transplantation in children. This clonotype was detected only a few times. Germline-derived CDR1 and CDR2 are DFQATT and SNEGSKA (reference sequence). The CDR3 runs 15 residues. The V gene end was trimmed by 6 bases and the J gene end by 1 base; junction bases not matched to a gene: 10. Unique molecular identifiers were incorporated during preparation of the TCRbeta library. TCRdb itself ran the PCR reads through MiXCR, one entry per CDR3 protein. The sample includes 170,000 or so distinct CDR3 sequences, over 5.5% seen only once; the top ten take 3% to 3.5%.

This clonotype originated in a human donor who donated a stem cell graft to a child with Wiskott-Aldrich syndrome. The sample consisted of PBMCs from the stem cell graft donor, taken from the stem cell graft. The V gene is TRBV20-1, the J gene TRBJ2-3; TRBD1 aligns across 7 bases. The CDR3 DNA sequence: TGCAGTGCCACCAACTCTCAGGGGGGCACAGATACGCAGTATTTT. Its protein is CSATNSQGGTDTQYF.